This T cell receptor beta chain comes out of a study of T-cell memory formation after mild COVID-19. Study details: TCR clustering was largely donor specific. Study findings and constraints: Cross-reactive memory appears to have joined, as suggested by some responding clones showing up in pre-infection memory. Contracting clones localized mainly to CM and EM when CD4+ and mainly to EMRA when CD8+.

TCRdb independently ran MiXCR on the 5' RACE reads; one entry per CDR3 protein. Counted here are a few hundred thousand distinct CDR3 sequences, roughly an eighth occurring once; the ten biggest clones make up around 20%. Notes on this clonotype: What it binds is unknown.

This CDR3 comprises 14 residues. The ends were cut back, 5 bases at V and 4 bases at J, with 12 bases in the middle. Germline loops: CDR1 MNHEY, CDR2 SMNVEV (reference sequence). The clonotype was recovered from a man aged 18-30 years who had mild COVID-19 (a few samples of this study predate the infection). Cell type and time point are not known. This sequence joins TRBV27 and TRBJ1-5; D may be TRBD1 (6 bases). Sequencing input: PBMCs or a T cell subset sorted from them (not recorded which). The CDR3 sequence is CASSVTGQNQPQHF. The CDR3 bases are TGTGCCAGCAGTGTCACAGGGCAGAATCAGCCCCAGCATTTT.